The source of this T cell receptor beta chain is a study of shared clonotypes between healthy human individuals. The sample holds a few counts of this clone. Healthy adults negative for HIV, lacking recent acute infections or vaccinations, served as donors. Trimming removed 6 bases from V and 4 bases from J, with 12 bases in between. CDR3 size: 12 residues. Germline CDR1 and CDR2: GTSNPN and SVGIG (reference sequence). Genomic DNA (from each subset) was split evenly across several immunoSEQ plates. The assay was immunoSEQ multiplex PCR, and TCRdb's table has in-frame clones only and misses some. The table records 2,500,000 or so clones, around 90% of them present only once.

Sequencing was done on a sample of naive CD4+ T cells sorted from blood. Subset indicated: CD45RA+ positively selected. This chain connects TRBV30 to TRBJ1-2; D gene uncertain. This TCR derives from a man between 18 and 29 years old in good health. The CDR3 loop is CACEETPYGYTF. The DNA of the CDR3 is TGTGCCTGTGAGGAGACACCCTATGGCTACACCTTC.